This T cell receptor beta chain was observed in a study of shared clonotypes between healthy human individuals. The table came from immunoSEQ multiplex PCR; TCRdb's copy has only in-frame clones and leaves some out. Counted here are more than 2,000,000 clones, just over 90% occurring once; the ten biggest clones make up 0.35% to 0.45%. Trimming removed 5 bases at V and 5 bases at J, with 15 bases between. In germline, CDR1 is SGHTA, CDR2 FQGNSA. This CDR3 region has 14 residues. The chain employs TRBV7-2 and TRBJ2-5, with a weak D call TRBD1 (6 bases). Sequenced sample: naive CD4+ T cells from PBMCs. The subset was: CD45RA+ positively selected. This receptor was obtained from a man aged 18 to 29 in good health. Some clones in this sample may be carry-over from other donors' samples. CDR3 in DNA: TGTGCCAGCAGCGCCGGGACAACTCCCGAGACCCAGTACTTC. This gives the protein CASSAGTTPETQYF.